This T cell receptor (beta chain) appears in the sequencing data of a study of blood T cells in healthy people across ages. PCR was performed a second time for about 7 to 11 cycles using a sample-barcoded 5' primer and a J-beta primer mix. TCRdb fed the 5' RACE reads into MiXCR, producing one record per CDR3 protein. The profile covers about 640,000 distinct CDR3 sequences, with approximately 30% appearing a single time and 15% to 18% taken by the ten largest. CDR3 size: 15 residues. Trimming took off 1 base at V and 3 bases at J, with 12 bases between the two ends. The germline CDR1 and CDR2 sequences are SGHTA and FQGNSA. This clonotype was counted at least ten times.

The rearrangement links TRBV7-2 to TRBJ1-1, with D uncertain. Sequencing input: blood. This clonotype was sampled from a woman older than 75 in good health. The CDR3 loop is CASSLGARGHTEAFF. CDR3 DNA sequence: TGTGCCAGCAGCTTAGGGGCGCGAGGGCACACTGAAGCTTTCTTT.